This T cell receptor beta chain was sequenced in a study of CD8 T cells in ankylosing spondylitis listed by TCRdb under 2017. For the wider study: To find TCR variants linked to disease, the study profiled T cell receptor beta repertoires in ankylosing spondylitis patients and healthy donors. The whole study cohort included 85 to 120 healthy donors and 25 ankylosing spondylitis patients. Peripheral blood samples were taken, and synovial fluid was additionally collected from ankylosing spondylitis patients.

TCRdb names Illumina HiSeq 2500 as the instrument used. TCR beta libraries were prepared by quantitative 5'-RACE with molecular barcodes. In the authors' own workflow: To identify disease-linked TCR variants, a new computational method was used, one built on a probabilistic model of VDJ rearrangement. TCRdb ran its own pipeline on the public reads, namely fastp trimming at Q25 and MiXCR clone calling, and kept in-frame beta chains. Identical CDR3 proteins give one entry, which carries the most common genes and DNA. The V and J calls, along with clone size, are taken from TCRdb and not from the paper's own processing. The sample table shows 650,000 to 800,000 distinct CDR3 sequences, and under 20% are seen once. Around a fifth of the sample is in the top ten clones. On this clonotype: The antigen it binds to is not known. No qualities accompany the bases; no much larger clone lies one base away.

Paper-wide results and their limitations: Some of the motif variants had been reported before in the synovial fluid and blood of reactive arthritis patients, a finding that suggests common disease-initiation mechanisms. A CD8+ phenotype was shown by the disease-linked clones, which were found at relatively low frequencies in peripheral blood. Significant enrichment of the disease-linked clones was reported in matched synovial fluid samples from ankylosing spondylitis patients. A TCR beta motif of seven or eight highly homologous amino acid variants appeared characteristic of blood from ankylosing spondylitis patients.

The TCR was taken from a male donor with ankylosing spondylitis. Material: blood, either unsorted or a sorted T cell fraction (not recorded which).

The nucleotide sequence reads TGTGCCTGGAATCCTGGGACAGGGGAGTGGACTGAAGCTTTCTTT. Its coded protein is CAWNPGTGEWTEAFF. The chain links TRBV30 with TRBJ1-1; TRBD1 matches 10 bases in the middle. Counted from cysteine to phenylalanine, this CDR3 has 15 amino acids. Kept here is only the CDR3 DNA, which spans 45 bases and is read in frame from base 1. V and J are trimmed by 4 bases and 5 bases, and the gene matches miss 10 bases of the junction. The germline V gene (reference sequence) gives CDR1 as GTSNPN and CDR2 as SVGIG.